The T cell receptor beta chain described here comes from a study of blood T cell repertoires in COVID-19. Across the study: Samples representing acute and convalescent COVID-19 were sourced from the United States, Italy and Spain. The analysed material was cDNA or gDNA that came from T cells, B-cell-depleted T cells, or PBMCs.

This clone was detected only a few times. As processed by the authors: Reference gene primers were amplified, and this amplification served to estimate nucleated cell counts. Method: immunoSEQ multiplex PCR; TCRdb's copy keeps in-frame clones and lacks some. Clone size and the V and J calls come from that table; the DNA yielded D and trimming. Among around 200,000 clones listed, approximately 81% were seen once. V dropped 7 bases and J dropped 7 bases, with 11 bases sitting between them. Germline values: CDR1 MNHEY, CDR2 SVGAGI. The CDR3 spans 12 residues. The chain couples TRBV6-5 to TRBJ2-1; a possible D gene is TRBD1 (7 bases). This clonotype was sampled from an elderly woman with acute or convalescent COVID-19. Sequenced sample: peripheral blood. This chain's CDR3 is CASIAGGNEQFF. DNA of the CDR3: TGTGCCAGCATTGCAGGGGGGAATGAGCAGTTCTTC.